This entry describes one T cell receptor (beta chain). CDR3 length: 15 amino acids. Deletions cut 6 bases from V and 7 bases from J, with 16 bases between. Per the germline V gene, CDR1 is MNHEY and CDR2 is SVGAGI. The sample originates from a study of blood T cell repertoires in COVID-19. Across the study: Some COVID-19 samples were acute and others convalescent; all came from the United States, Italy and Spain. Sample material is recorded as cDNA or gDNA derived from T cells, B-cell-depleted T cells, or PBMCs.

As handled by the study authors: How many nucleated cells were present was estimated from reference gene primer amplification. TCRdb keeps only in-frame clones here, not all; method: immunoSEQ multiplex PCR. V and J calls and clone size are copied from that table; D and trimming were computed from the DNA. The sample consists of 300,000 to 450,000 clones, roughly 86% of them appearing once. J is TRBJ1-6 and V is TRBV6-5; the D gene is possibly TRBD1 (6 bases). The source is a human donor with acute or convalescent COVID-19. The donor label of this sample is uncertain. Sequenced: peripheral blood. The CDR3 loop is CASSQKRTVNSPLHF. In DNA form, the CDR3 reads TGTGCCAGCAGCCAAAAGCGGACAGTCAATTCACCCCTCCACTTT.